The 25 T cell receptor beta chains below all came from one sample that was sequenced in a study of T cell responses to AZD1222 COVID-19 vaccine. Here immunoSEQ multiplex PCR was the method, and the copy in TCRdb shows in-frame clones only, minus some. The sample lists 100,000 or so clones, about 90% occurring once. The source was peripheral blood, collected 28 days after the second AZD1222 dose. The origin of the receptors is an adult who received the AZD1222 COVID-19 vaccine.

This chain connects TRBV14 to TRBJ1-4; no definite D call. The CDR3 runs to 15 residues. The germline V and J ends were trimmed by 1 base and 4 bases, with 10 bases remaining between them. Germline V lookup: CDR1 SGHDN, CDR2 FVKESK. The CDR3 DNA sequence: TGTGCCAGCAGCCAAGTAAACAGTTATAATGAAAAACTGTTTTTT. Protein product: CASSQVNSYNEKLFF.

The chain is built from TRBV10-1 and TRBJ2-7, with 8 positions matching TRBD1. CDR1 is WNHNN, CDR2 SYGVQD, per germline (reference sequence). Losses at the gene ends were 8 bases for V and 1 base for J; bases not matched to a gene: 4. This CDR3 contains 13 residues. The CDR3 loop is CASGGQGSYEQYF. As DNA, the CDR3 is TGCGCCAGCGGAGGACAGGGATCCTACGAGCAGTACTTC.

V is TRBV3-1 (or the pseudogene TRBV3-2) and J is TRBJ1-4; a possible D gene is TRBD1 (5 bases). V lost 5 bases and J 5 bases, leaving 21 bases between the germline ends. Germline CDR1 and CDR2: LGHDT and YNNKEL (reference sequence). CDR3 length: 17 amino acids. The CDR3 loop reads CASSNTDGAGKNEKLFF. DNA of the CDR3: TGTGCCAGCAGCAACACCGACGGGGCAGGGAAGAATGAAAAACTGTTTTTT.

The rearrangement joins TRBV15 to TRBJ1-1, with 7 bases matching TRBD1. Germline V CDR1 and CDR2: LNHNV, YYDKDF (reference sequence). The CDR3 has 19 residues. The V gene end was trimmed by 5 bases and the J gene end by 1 base; junction bases not matched to a gene: 19. The CDR3 DNA reads TGTGCCACCAGCCCGAACAGGGGATCCCTAAGTATTCGGAACACTGAAGCTTTCTTT. Its protein product is CATSPNRGSLSIRNTEAFF.

This sequence joins TRBV19 and TRBJ2-1, with 8 bases aligning to TRBD2. J gave up 10 bases and V 7 bases, and 6 bases lay outside the gene matches. Germline lookup yields CDR1 LNHDA and CDR2 SQIVND (reference sequence). This CDR3 spans 12 amino acids. This chain's CDR3 is CASISPGGEQFF. CDR3 nucleotides: TGTGCCAGTATTTCCCCGGGGGGGGAGCAGTTCTTC.

The chain uses TRBV5-1 and TRBJ1-1, with D maybe TRBD1 (5 bases). In germline, CDR1 is SGHRS, CDR2 YFSETQ. The CDR3 is made up of 15 amino acids. Trimming cost V 3 bases and J 4 bases, with 16 bases left between them. Here the CDR3 reads CASSSTGLPATEAFF. CDR3 bases: TGCGCCAGCAGCTCGACGGGACTCCCGGCCACTGAAGCTTTCTTT. The variable domain in full, with the rest retrieved from reference TRBV5-1 and TRBJ1-1, is KAGVTQTPRYLIKTRGQQVTLSCSPISGHRSVSWYQQTPGQGLQFLFEYFSETQRNKGNFPGRFSGRQFSNSRSEMNVSTLELGDSALYLCASSSTGLPATEAFFGQGTRLTVV.

J is TRBJ1-1 and V is TRBV9, with D perhaps matching TRBD1 (5 bases). The CDR3 is made up of 16 amino acids. From germline, CDR1 is SGDLS and CDR2 YYNGEE. The V and J ends lost 0 bases and 3 bases respectively, with 15 bases between them. The CDR3 sequence is CASSVGQGEGHTEAFF. In DNA form, the CDR3 reads TGTGCCAGCAGCGTAGGGCAGGGAGAGGGGCACACTGAAGCTTTCTTT.

J is TRBJ1-1 and V is TRBV23-1, with D tentatively TRBD1 (6 bases). Being an ORF, TRBV23-1 has a function that is uncertain. V was shortened by 2 bases and J by 1 base, with 26 bases between the two germline ends. There are 20 residues in the CDR3. CDR3 in DNA: TGCGCCAGCAGTCAACGAGACCCGGGACAAAGGGGACCGAGGAACACTGAAGCTTTCTTT. Protein sequence: CASSQRDPGQRGPRNTEAFF.

The chain uses TRBV27 and TRBJ1-2; 7 bases align to TRBD1. V lost 3 bases, J lost 4 bases, and 2 bases stayed unmatched. This CDR3 region has 13 residues. Per germline, CDR1 MNHEY and CDR2 SMNVEV (reference sequence). The DNA for the CDR3 is TGTGCCAGCAGTTTCAACAGGGGCTATGGCTACACCTTC. This encodes CASSFNRGYGYTF.

The rearrangement joins TRBV20-1 to TRBJ1-4; weak D call: TRBD1 (5 bases). V lost 3 bases, J lost 6 bases, and 11 bases lay in between. The CDR3 sequence is 13 residues long. The germline CDR1 and CDR2 sequences are DFQATT and SNEGSKA (reference sequence). The CDR3 region is CSASAGSDEKLFF. For the CDR3, the DNA is TGCAGTGCTAGTGCAGGGTCGGATGAAAAACTGTTTTTT.

The V call is TRBV12-3 or TRBV12-4, the J call TRBJ1-3; D ambiguous. Trimming pared 6 bases from V and 2 bases from J, leaving 5 bases between. The CDR3 totals 12 residues. The CDR3 DNA follows: TGTGCCAGCAGAGACCCTGGAAACACCATATATTTT. Amino acids: CASRDPGNTIYF.

This rearrangement joins TRBV21-1 to TRBJ2-1; the D call TRBD1 from the table was never checked on the DNA. TRBV21-1 constitutes a pseudogene. CDR3 size: 18 residues. CDR3 DNA: TGTGCCAGCAGCAAAGGACTGGCCAGACAGGGTGAGTACAATGAGCAGTTCTTC. Translation: CASSKGLARQGEYNEQFF.

This sequence joins TRBV27 and TRBJ1-5, with a weak D call TRBD1 (5 bases). The V gene's germline CDR1 is MNHEY and CDR2 SMNVEV (reference sequence). V lost 4 bases and J 2 bases, leaving 9 bases between the germline ends. The CDR3 sequence is 14 residues long. CDR3 DNA: TGTGCCAGCAGTTATAGGGACGGCAATCAGCCCCAGCATTTT. Its protein product is CASSYRDGNQPQHF.

This chain links TRBV6-5 with TRBJ2-7; 12 nucleotides align to TRBD2. V lost 10 bases, J lost 2 bases, and 9 bases stayed unmatched. The CDR3 spans 15 residues. Germline V gives CDR1 MNHEY, CDR2 SVGAGI. CDR3 bases: TGTGCCACACGACTAGCGGGAGATGGCCCCTACGAGCAGTACTTC. Its protein is CATRLAGDGPYEQYF.

The V gene is TRBV6-5, the J gene TRBJ1-6; D call uncertain. CDR1 and CDR2 from the germline V gene are MNHEY and SVGAGI. Trimming shortened V by 2 bases and J by 4 bases, and 9 bases separated the two germline ends. The CDR3 is 15 residues long. CDR3 sequence: CASSYGQFYNSPLHF. The CDR3 DNA reads as TGTGCCAGCAGTTACGGGCAGTTTTATAATTCACCCCTCCACTTT.

The gene calls are TRBV14 and TRBJ1-6; D is undetermined. Germline loops: CDR1 SGHDN, CDR2 FVKESK. CDR3 length: 18 amino acids. Between the trimmed V and J ends, which lost 1 base and 9 bases, there was a span of 22 bases. The CDR3, as DNA: TGTGCCAGCAGCCAAGTCGGGCCACGTGGCAGCCGACGTTCACCCCTCCACTTT. As protein: CASSQVGPRGSRRSPLHF.

On this clone: Other DNA sequences in the same sample also yield this CDR3. The V and J genes are TRBV20-1 and TRBJ1-2; D ambiguous. The length of the CDR3 is 11 residues. Trimming pared 3 bases from V and 2 bases from J, leaving 4 bases between. The germline V gene encodes CDR1 DFQATT and CDR2 SNEGSKA (reference sequence). CDR3 in DNA: TGCAGTGCTAGTAACAACTATGGCTACACCTTC. Translated, it gives CSASNNYGYTF.

This chain joins TRBV3-1 (or the pseudogene TRBV3-2) and TRBJ1-1, with D possibly being TRBD1 (6 bases). V lost 0 bases and J lost 6, with 11 bases in between. This CDR3 is built from 14 residues. The V gene's germline CDR1 is LGHDT and CDR2 YNNKEL (reference sequence). CDR3 protein: CASSQDWGGSEAFF. CDR3 nucleotide sequence: TGTGCCAGCAGCCAAGATTGGGGGGGCTCTGAAGCTTTCTTT.

The chain couples TRBV6-6 to TRBJ1-5, with D perhaps TRBD1 (5 bases). Germline V gene sequence: CDR1 MNHNY, CDR2 SVGAGI (reference sequence). The CDR3 totals 12 residues. V was clipped by 7 bases and J by 6 bases, with 10 bases between them. This CDR3 is CASTAGVQPQHF. The CDR3 DNA follows: TGTGCCAGCACGGCGGGGGTTCAGCCCCAGCATTTT.

This clone was detected a few times. The chain carries TRBV4-1 and TRBJ2-4; D may match TRBD1 or TRBD2 (5 bases each). The ends were cut back, 0 bases at V and 0 bases at J, with 21 bases in the middle. The germline gives CDR1 MGHRA, CDR2 YSYEKL. CDR3 size: 20 residues. Written as DNA, the CDR3 is TGCGCCAGCAGCCAAGAGGGACCCTCACGGGCGGGTCTAGCCAAAAACATTCAGTACTTC. Its protein is CASSQEGPSRAGLAKNIQYF.

This rearrangement joins TRBV7-9 to TRBJ2-1; TRBD2 might be the D (5 bases). CDR1 and CDR2 (germline): SEHNR, FQNEAQ (reference sequence). This CDR3 contains 15 residues. The V gene lost 1 base and the J gene lost 2 bases, with 9 bases spanning the gap. The CDR3 is CASSLVTGTYNEQFF. The CDR3 DNA reads TGTGCCAGCAGCTTAGTAACGGGGACCTACAATGAGCAGTTCTTC.

V and J are TRBV5-4 and TRBJ1-2; D uncertain. V was pared by 4 bases and J by 3 bases, with 10 bases between. The length of the CDR3 is 13 residues. Germline V gene lookup returns CDR1 SGHNT and CDR2 YYREEE (reference sequence). The DNA of the CDR3 is TGTGCCAGCAGCCCCCCCGGTGACTATGGCTACACCTTC. Its translation: CASSPPGDYGYTF.

This chain connects TRBV7-6 to TRBJ2-1, with a tentative D call TRBD2 (5 bases). This CDR3 comprises 14 residues. CDR1 is SGHVS, CDR2 FNYEAQ, per germline. V lost 3 bases, J lost 7 bases, and 13 bases lay in between. CDR3 DNA sequence: TGTGCCAGCAGCTTCCTCGGAGGTGGTAATGAGCAGTTCTTC. Protein product: CASSFLGGGNEQFF. The full variable domain, in which reference TRBV7-6 and TRBJ2-1 provide the parts outside the CDR3, is GAGVSQSPRYKVTKRGQDVALRCDPISGHVSLYWYRQALGQGPEFLTYFNYEAQQDKSGLPNDRFSAERPEGSISTLTIQRTEQRDSAMYRCASSFLGGGNEQFFGPGTRLTVL.

The rearrangement joins TRBV18 to TRBJ1-1; TRBD1 matches 9 bases. The V gene's germline CDR1 is KGHSH and CDR2 LQKENI. The CDR3 has 15 residues. The ends lost 4 bases at V and 1 base at J; junction bases unmatched: 4. In nucleotides, the CDR3 is TGTGCCAGCTCACAGGGGACAGGGAGGAACACTGAAGCTTTCTTT. Protein sequence: CASSQGTGRNTEAFF.

The rearrangement links TRBV2 to TRBJ1-5; the D gene is possibly TRBD1 (5 bases). V gave up 5 bases and J gave up 0 bases, with 14 bases separating them. The CDR3 contains 16 residues. The germline V gene encodes CDR1 SNHLY and CDR2 FYNNEI. CDR3 nucleotide sequence: TGTGCCAGCAGTCTTCGACAGACGATTAGCAATCAGCCCCAGCATTTT. It translates to CASSLRQTISNQPQHF.